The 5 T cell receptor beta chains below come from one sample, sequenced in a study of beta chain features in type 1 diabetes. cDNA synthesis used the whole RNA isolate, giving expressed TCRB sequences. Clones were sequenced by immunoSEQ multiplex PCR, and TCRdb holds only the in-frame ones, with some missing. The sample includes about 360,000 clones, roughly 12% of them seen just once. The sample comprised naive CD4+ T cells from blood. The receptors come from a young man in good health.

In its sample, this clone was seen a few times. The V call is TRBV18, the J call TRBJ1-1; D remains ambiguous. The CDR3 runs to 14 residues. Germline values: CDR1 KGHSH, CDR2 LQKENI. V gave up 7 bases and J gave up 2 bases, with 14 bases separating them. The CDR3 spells CASCLWSSNTEAFF. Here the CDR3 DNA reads TGTGCCAGCTGCCTCTGGAGTAGTAACACTGAAGCTTTCTTT.

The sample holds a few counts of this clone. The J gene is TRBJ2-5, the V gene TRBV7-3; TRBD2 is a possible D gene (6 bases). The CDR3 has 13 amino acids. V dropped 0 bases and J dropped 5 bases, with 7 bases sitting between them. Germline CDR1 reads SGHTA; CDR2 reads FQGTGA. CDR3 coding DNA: TGTGCCAGCAGCTTAACTGGGACTGAGACCCAGTACTTC. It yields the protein CASSLTGTETQYF.

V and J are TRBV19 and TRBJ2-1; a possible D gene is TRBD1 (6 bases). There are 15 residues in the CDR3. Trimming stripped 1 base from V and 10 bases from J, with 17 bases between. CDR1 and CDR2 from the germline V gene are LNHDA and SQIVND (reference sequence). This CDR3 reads CASSIASMGHSEQFF. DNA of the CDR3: TGTGCCAGTAGTATAGCTTCCATGGGACATTCCGAGCAGTTCTTC.

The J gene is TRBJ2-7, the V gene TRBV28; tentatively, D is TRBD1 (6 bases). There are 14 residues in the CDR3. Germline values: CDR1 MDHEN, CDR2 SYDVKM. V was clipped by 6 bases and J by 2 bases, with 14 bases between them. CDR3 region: CASRFQGRPYEQYF. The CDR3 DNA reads TGTGCCAGCAGATTCCAGGGGCGGCCCTACGAGCAGTACTTC.

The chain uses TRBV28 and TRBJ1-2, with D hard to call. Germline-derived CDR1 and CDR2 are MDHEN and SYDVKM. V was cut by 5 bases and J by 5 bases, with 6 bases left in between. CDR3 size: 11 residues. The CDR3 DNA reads TGTGCCAGCAGTCATCAGTATGGCTACACCTTC. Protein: CASSHQYGYTF.